Listed below are T cell receptor beta chains from one sample, sequenced in a study of blood T cell repertoires in COVID-19. Data came from immunoSEQ multiplex PCR; TCRdb stores just in-frame clones and leaves some out. In the table there are 150,000 to 200,000 clones, more than 85% of which are singletons. Sequencing was performed on peripheral blood. The origin of the receptors is a man between 65 and 79 years old with active or convalescent COVID-19. The CDR3 runs from the conserved cysteine through the conserved F or W. Fields, in order: J gene, clone size, CDR3 length, V gene, D gene, CDR3 DNA, CDR3 protein. The D gene is left open where the match is weak. Only part of the rows carry a size: once, few, many, or a class if the clone is expanded.

j_call: TRBJ2-1
clone_size: .
cdr3_length: 11
v_call: TRBV19
d_call: TRBD1
cdr3_nt: TGTGCCAGTCTGGACAGGGACCAGCAGTTCTTC
cdr3_aa: CASLDRDQQFF

j_call: TRBJ2-5
clone_size: .
cdr3_length: 13
v_call: TRBV2
d_call: TRBD1
cdr3_nt: TGTGCCGGTTCGACAGGGTTGCAAGAGACCCAGTACTTC
cdr3_aa: CAGSTGLQETQYF

j_call: TRBJ1-1
clone_size: .
cdr3_length: 13
v_call: TRBV6-5
d_call: TRBD1
cdr3_nt: TGTGCCAGCAGTAAACAGACAGGGTCTAAAGCTTTCTTT
cdr3_aa: CASSKQTGSKAFF

j_call: TRBJ2-2
clone_size: .
cdr3_length: 19
v_call: TRBV19
d_call: TRBD2
cdr3_nt: TGTGCCAGTAGTATGAGGCTAGCGGGAGTAAGGGGGAACACCGGGGAGCTGTTTTTT
cdr3_aa: CASSMRLAGVRGNTGELFF

j_call: TRBJ1-4
clone_size: .
cdr3_length: 14
v_call: TRBV2
d_call: .
cdr3_nt: TGTGCCAGCAGTGAAGCAGGGGTCGGCGAAAAACTGTTTTTT
cdr3_aa: CASSEAGVGEKLFF

j_call: TRBJ1-1
clone_size: .
cdr3_length: 13
v_call: TRBV30
d_call: .
cdr3_nt: TGTGCCTGGAGCCTCTACAGGGTTGGTGAAGCTTTCTTT
cdr3_aa: CAWSLYRVGEAFF

j_call: TRBJ2-5
clone_size: once
cdr3_length: 14
v_call: TRBV6-5
d_call: .
cdr3_nt: TGTGCCAGCAGTTACGCCAGGTTGGGAGAGACCCAGTACTTC
cdr3_aa: CASSYARLGETQYF

j_call: TRBJ2-1
clone_size: .
cdr3_length: 16
v_call: TRBV4-3
d_call: TRBD1
cdr3_nt: TGCGCCAGCAGCCAGGATTCGGGACAGGTCTACAATGAGCAGTTCTTC
cdr3_aa: CASSQDSGQVYNEQFF

j_call: TRBJ1-3
clone_size: .
cdr3_length: 16
v_call: TRBV7-8
d_call: .
cdr3_nt: TGTGCCAGCAGCTTAGGTCAGGGAACAACTGGAAACACCATATATTTT
cdr3_aa: CASSLGQGTTGNTIYF

j_call: TRBJ1-3
clone_size: once
cdr3_length: 14
v_call: TRBV18
d_call: .
cdr3_nt: TGTGCCAGCTCGCTGACAGCCTCTGGAAACACCATATATTTT
cdr3_aa: CASSLTASGNTIYF

j_call: TRBJ2-1
clone_size: .
cdr3_length: 15
v_call: TRBV6-1
d_call: .
cdr3_nt: TGTGCCAGCAGTGACACCACAGGACAGTTTGTTGGGCAGTTCTTC
cdr3_aa: CASSDTTGQFVGQFF

j_call: TRBJ1-5
clone_size: .
cdr3_length: 13
v_call: TRBV28
d_call: TRBD1
cdr3_nt: TGTGCCAGCTTGACAGGGGGAGTTCAGCCCCAGCATTTT
cdr3_aa: CASLTGGVQPQHF

j_call: TRBJ1-2
clone_size: .
cdr3_length: 13
v_call: TRBV28
d_call: .
cdr3_nt: TGTGCCAGCAGTTTAGAGGGAATATACGGCTACACCTTC
cdr3_aa: CASSLEGIYGYTF

j_call: TRBJ2-1
clone_size: .
cdr3_length: 15
v_call: TRBV13
d_call: TRBD1
cdr3_nt: TGTGCCAGCAGTTCGGACAGGGGGCTTTTGGATGAGCAGTTCTTC
cdr3_aa: CASSSDRGLLDEQFF

j_call: TRBJ2-1
clone_size: few
cdr3_length: 16
v_call: TRBV6-2/TRBV6-3
d_call: TRBD2
cdr3_nt: TGTGCCAGCAGTTTTACCCGCGGGGGACCTTACAATGAGCAGTTCTTC
cdr3_aa: CASSFTRGGPYNEQFF

j_call: TRBJ1-1
clone_size: .
cdr3_length: 13
v_call: TRBV12-5
d_call: .
cdr3_nt: TGTGCTAGTGCCCAAAGTGCAGGATCAGAAGCTTTCTTT
cdr3_aa: CASAQSAGSEAFF

j_call: TRBJ2-2
clone_size: .
cdr3_length: 14
v_call: TRBV3-1/TRBV3-2
d_call: TRBD1
cdr3_nt: TGTGCCAGCAGCCAAGGCACAGGGGTAGGGGAGCTGTTTTTT
cdr3_aa: CASSQGTGVGELFF

j_call: TRBJ2-7
clone_size: .
cdr3_length: 13
v_call: TRBV18
d_call: .
cdr3_nt: TGTGCCAGCTCACGGGAGCCCCTTCTCGAGCAGTACTTC
cdr3_aa: CASSREPLLEQYF

j_call: TRBJ2-3
clone_size: .
cdr3_length: 12
v_call: TRBV6-2/TRBV6-3
d_call: .
cdr3_nt: TGTGCCAGCAGTTACTCGGTCAGGGGGCAGTATTTT
cdr3_aa: CASSYSVRGQYF

j_call: TRBJ2-2
clone_size: .
cdr3_length: 20
v_call: TRBV3-1/TRBV3-2
d_call: TRBD2
cdr3_nt: TGTGCCAGCAGCCAAGATCTCCGGGGGGGACTCCAACTCGGCACCGGGGAGCTGTTTTTT
cdr3_aa: CASSQDLRGGLQLGTGELFF

j_call: TRBJ2-2
clone_size: .
cdr3_length: 16
v_call: TRBV28
d_call: .
cdr3_nt: TGTGCCAGCAGAGGAGTTCCCGGCAGTGGGACCGGGGAGCTGTTTTTT
cdr3_aa: CASRGVPGSGTGELFF

j_call: TRBJ2-1
clone_size: once
cdr3_length: 14
v_call: TRBV7-2
d_call: TRBD2
cdr3_nt: TGTGCCAGCAGCTTTACGGGAGGATTCAATGAGCAGTTCTTC
cdr3_aa: CASSFTGGFNEQFF

j_call: TRBJ1-5
clone_size: .
cdr3_length: 14
v_call: TRBV28
d_call: .
cdr3_nt: TGTGCCAGCAGTACACCAGGGTCTAATCAGCCCCAGCATTTT
cdr3_aa: CASSTPGSNQPQHF

j_call: TRBJ2-3
clone_size: .
cdr3_length: 14
v_call: TRBV10-3
d_call: TRBD1
cdr3_nt: TGTGCCATCAGTCGACAGGGGGGTGGAGATACGCAGTATTTT
cdr3_aa: CAISRQGGGDTQYF

j_call: TRBJ2-5
clone_size: .
cdr3_length: 11
v_call: TRBV20-1
d_call: .
cdr3_nt: TGCAGTGCTGATCAGGTCACTACCCAGTACTTC
cdr3_aa: CSADQVTTQYF

j_call: TRBJ2-7
clone_size: .
cdr3_length: 16
v_call: TRBV7-2
d_call: TRBD2
cdr3_nt: TGTGCCAGCTCCCGTGGCGGGAGGGCCTATCCTGTCGAGCAGTACTTC
cdr3_aa: CASSRGGRAYPVEQYF

j_call: TRBJ1-3
clone_size: once
cdr3_length: 13
v_call: TRBV25-1
d_call: .
cdr3_nt: TGTGCCAGCAGAGGAGGTGGCGGAAACACCATATATTTT
cdr3_aa: CASRGGGGNTIYF

j_call: TRBJ2-5
clone_size: .
cdr3_length: 15
v_call: TRBV5-1
d_call: TRBD1
cdr3_nt: TGCGCCAGCAGCAAGGACAGGGGGCTGAAAGAGACCCAGTACTTC
cdr3_aa: CASSKDRGLKETQYF

j_call: TRBJ1-4
clone_size: .
cdr3_length: 16
v_call: TRBV4-3
d_call: .
cdr3_nt: TGCGCCAGCAGCCACGCCTTCGGCAGGAGGCGTGAAAAACTGTTTTTT
cdr3_aa: CASSHAFGRRREKLFF

j_call: TRBJ2-5
clone_size: .
cdr3_length: 13
v_call: TRBV5-6
d_call: TRBD1
cdr3_nt: TGTGCCAGCAGCTTGGGACAGGGGGGGACCCAGTACTTC
cdr3_aa: CASSLGQGGTQYF

j_call: TRBJ2-1
clone_size: .
cdr3_length: 18
v_call: TRBV12-5
d_call: TRBD2
cdr3_nt: TGTGCTAGTGGTTCGCTAGCGGGAGGGCAAATCTCCTACAATGAGCAGTTCTTC
cdr3_aa: CASGSLAGGQISYNEQFF

j_call: TRBJ2-3
clone_size: .
cdr3_length: 17
v_call: TRBV7-2
d_call: TRBD2
cdr3_nt: TGTGCCAGCAGCAGTGGTAGGATGAAAGCGGGAGGGGATACGCAGTATTTT
cdr3_aa: CASSSGRMKAGGDTQYF

j_call: TRBJ2-7
clone_size: .
cdr3_length: 14
v_call: TRBV19
d_call: .
cdr3_nt: TGTGCCAGCAACCGACAGCTTAGCTCCTACGAGCAGTACTTC
cdr3_aa: CASNRQLSSYEQYF